This T cell receptor (beta chain) was identified in a study of blood T cell repertoires in COVID-19. About the study: The United States, Italy and Spain provided the acute and convalescent COVID-19 samples. PBMCs, B-cell-depleted T cells, or T cells were the source of the cDNA or gDNA that made up the material.

In the authors' workflow: Researchers report that nucleated cell counts were estimated from reference gene primer amplification. The protocol was immunoSEQ multiplex PCR, while the TCRdb copy is restricted to in-frame clones and leaves out a portion. From that table come the V and J calls and clone size; the DNA was used to work out D and trimming. The table includes under 70,000 clones, 80% to 90% detected once. Seattle's enrolled individuals joined amid active infection and were then monitored longitudinally. J lost 4 bases, V lost 6 bases, and 7 bases had no gene match. Germline CDR1 MNHEY, CDR2 SVGEGT. The CDR3 sequence is 15 residues long.

This receptor was taken from a woman aged 55-70 years with COVID-19, enrolled during active disease. The chain links TRBV6-2 or TRBV6-3 to TRBJ2-7; 12 bases are shared with TRBD2. Input material: peripheral blood. This chain's CDR3 is CASSRRTSGIYEQYF. Here the CDR3 DNA reads TGTGCCAGCAGCCGAAGGACTAGCGGGATATACGAGCAGTACTTC.